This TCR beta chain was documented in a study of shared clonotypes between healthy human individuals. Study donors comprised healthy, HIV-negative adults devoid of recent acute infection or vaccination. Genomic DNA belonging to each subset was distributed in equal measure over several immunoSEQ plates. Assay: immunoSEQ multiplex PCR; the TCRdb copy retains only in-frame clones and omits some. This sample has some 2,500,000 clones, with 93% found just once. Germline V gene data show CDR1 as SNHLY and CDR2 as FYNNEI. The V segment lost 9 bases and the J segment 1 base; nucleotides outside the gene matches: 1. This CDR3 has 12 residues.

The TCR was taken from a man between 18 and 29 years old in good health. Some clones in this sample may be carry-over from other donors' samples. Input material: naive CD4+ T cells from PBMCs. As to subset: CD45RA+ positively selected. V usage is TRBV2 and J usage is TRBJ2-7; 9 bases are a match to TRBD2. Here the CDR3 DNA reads TGTGCCAGAAGCGGGGGGTCCTACGAGCAGTACTTC. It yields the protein CARSGGSYEQYF. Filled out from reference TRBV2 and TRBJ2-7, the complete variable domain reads EPEVTQTPSHQVTQMGQEVILRCVPISNHLYFYWYRQILGQKVEFLVSFYNNEISEKSEIFDDQFSVERPDGSNFTLKIRSTKLEDSAMYFCARSGGSYEQYFGPGTRLTVT.